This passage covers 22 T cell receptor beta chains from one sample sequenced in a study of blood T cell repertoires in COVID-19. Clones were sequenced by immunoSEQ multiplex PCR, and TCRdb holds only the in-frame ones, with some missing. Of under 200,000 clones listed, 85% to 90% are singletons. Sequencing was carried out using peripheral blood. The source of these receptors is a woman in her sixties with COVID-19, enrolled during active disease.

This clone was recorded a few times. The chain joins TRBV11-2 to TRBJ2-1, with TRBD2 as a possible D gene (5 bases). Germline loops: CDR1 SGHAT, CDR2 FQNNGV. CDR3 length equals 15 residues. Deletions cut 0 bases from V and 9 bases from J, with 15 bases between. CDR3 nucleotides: TGTGCCAGCAGCTTAGATTCGGGGTTGGTGGGTGAGCAGTTCTTC. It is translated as CASSLDSGLVGEQFF.

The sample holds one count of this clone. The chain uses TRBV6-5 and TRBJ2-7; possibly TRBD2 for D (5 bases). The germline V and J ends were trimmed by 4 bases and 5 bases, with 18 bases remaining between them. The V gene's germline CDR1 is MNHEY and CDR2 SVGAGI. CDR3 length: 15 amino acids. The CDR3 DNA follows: TGTGCCAGCAGTTGGAGAAGTCCGCCGGAGGACGAGCAGTACTTC. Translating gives CASSWRSPPEDEQYF.

Here the CDR3 DNA reads TGTGCCAGCAGAACAGGGGGAGATTCACCCCTCCACTTT. Translated, it gives CASRTGGDSPLHF. The V and J genes are TRBV28 and TRBJ1-6, with 8 positions matching TRBD1. The CDR3 loop spans 13 amino acids. The trim removed 6 bases at V and 8 bases at J, leaving 3 bases unmatched. The germline V gene has CDR1 MDHEN and CDR2 SYDVKM.

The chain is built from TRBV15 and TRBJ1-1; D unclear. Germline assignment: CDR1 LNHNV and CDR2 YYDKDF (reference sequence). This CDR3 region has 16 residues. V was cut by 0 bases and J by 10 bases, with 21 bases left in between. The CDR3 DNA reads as TGTGCCACCAGCAGAGATCTCGGGGATATAGGGTCGCGAGCTTTCTTT. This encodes CATSRDLGDIGSRAFF.

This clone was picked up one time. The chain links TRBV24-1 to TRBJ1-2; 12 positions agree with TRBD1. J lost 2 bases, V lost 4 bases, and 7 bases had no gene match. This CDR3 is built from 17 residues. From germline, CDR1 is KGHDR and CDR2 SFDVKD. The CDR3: CATSDPGQGAQNYGYTF. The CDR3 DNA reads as TGTGCCACCAGTGACCCGGGACAGGGGGCGCAGAACTATGGCTACACCTTC.

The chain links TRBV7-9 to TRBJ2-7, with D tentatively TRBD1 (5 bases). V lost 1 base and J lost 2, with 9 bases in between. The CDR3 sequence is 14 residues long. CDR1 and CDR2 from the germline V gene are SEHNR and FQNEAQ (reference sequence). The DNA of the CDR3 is TGTGCCAGCAGCTTAGGCGACAGACCCTACGAGCAGTACTTC. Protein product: CASSLGDRPYEQYF.

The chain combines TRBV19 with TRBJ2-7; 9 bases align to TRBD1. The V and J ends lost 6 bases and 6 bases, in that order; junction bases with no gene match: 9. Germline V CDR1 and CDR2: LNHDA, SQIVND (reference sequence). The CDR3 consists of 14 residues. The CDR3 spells CASRSLGTGREQYF. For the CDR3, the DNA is TGTGCCAGTAGATCCCTCGGGACAGGGCGCGAGCAGTACTTC.

The CDR3 bases are TGTGCCAGCAGCTTTCGGACTAGCGGGACCCACTCCTACGAGCAGTACTTC. Its translation: CASSFRTSGTHSYEQYF. This chain connects TRBV11-2 to TRBJ2-7; 12 bases match TRBD2. The junction had 6 bases not matched to a gene; V was cut back by 3 bases and J by 0 bases. CDR1 and CDR2 from the germline V gene are SGHAT and FQNNGV. The CDR3 sequence is 17 residues long.

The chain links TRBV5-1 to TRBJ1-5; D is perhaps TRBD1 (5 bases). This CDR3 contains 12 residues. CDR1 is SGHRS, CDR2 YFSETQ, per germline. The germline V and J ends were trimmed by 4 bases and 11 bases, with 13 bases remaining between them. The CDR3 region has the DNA TGCGCCAGCAGCGATCCTGGGGGGACCCAGCATTTT. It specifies CASSDPGGTQHF.

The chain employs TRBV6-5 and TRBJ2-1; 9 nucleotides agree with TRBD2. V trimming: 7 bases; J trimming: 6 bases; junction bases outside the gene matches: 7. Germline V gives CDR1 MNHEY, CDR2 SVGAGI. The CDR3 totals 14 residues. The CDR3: CASNIAGVSNEQFF. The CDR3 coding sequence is TGTGCCAGCAATATAGCGGGAGTAAGCAATGAGCAGTTCTTC.

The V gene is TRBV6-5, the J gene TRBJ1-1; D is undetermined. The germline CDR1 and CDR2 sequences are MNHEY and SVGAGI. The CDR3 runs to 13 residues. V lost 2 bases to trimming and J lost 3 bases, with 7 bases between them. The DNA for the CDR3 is TGTGCCAGCAGTTACACAGTGGACACTGAAGCTTTCTTT. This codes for CASSYTVDTEAFF.

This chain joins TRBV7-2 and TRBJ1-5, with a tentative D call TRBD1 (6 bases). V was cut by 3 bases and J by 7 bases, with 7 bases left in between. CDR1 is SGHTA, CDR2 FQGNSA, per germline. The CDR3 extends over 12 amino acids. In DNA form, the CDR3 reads TGTGCCAGCAGCTTCAGGGGACAGCCCCAGCATTTT. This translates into CASSFRGQPQHF.

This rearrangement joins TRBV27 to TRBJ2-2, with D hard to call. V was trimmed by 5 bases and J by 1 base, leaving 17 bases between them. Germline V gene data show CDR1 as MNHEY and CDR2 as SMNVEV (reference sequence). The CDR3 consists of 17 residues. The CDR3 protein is CASSPSDLLGNTGELFF. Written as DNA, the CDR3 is TGTGCCAGCAGTCCCAGCGATCTCCTTGGGAACACCGGGGAGCTGTTTTTT.

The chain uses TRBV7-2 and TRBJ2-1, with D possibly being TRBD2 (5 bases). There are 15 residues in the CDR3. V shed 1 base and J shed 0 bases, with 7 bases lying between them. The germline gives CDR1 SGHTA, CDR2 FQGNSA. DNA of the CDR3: TGTGCCAGCAGCTTAGTGGCGGGCTCCTACAATGAGCAGTTCTTC. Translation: CASSLVAGSYNEQFF.

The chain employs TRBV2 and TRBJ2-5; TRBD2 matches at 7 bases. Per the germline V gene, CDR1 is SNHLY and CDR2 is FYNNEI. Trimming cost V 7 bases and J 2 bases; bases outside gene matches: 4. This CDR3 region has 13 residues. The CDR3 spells CASKASGQETQYF. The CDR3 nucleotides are TGTGCCAGCAAGGCTAGCGGACAAGAGACCCAGTACTTC.

The CDR3 here is CASSELAGDYEQYF. CDR3 DNA sequence: TGTGCCAGTAGTGAACTAGCGGGGGACTACGAGCAGTACTTC. This chain uses TRBV19 with TRBJ2-7; 11 bases align to TRBD2. Losses at the gene ends were 5 bases for V and 3 bases for J; bases not matched to a gene: 3. The V gene's germline CDR1 is LNHDA and CDR2 SQIVND (reference sequence). CDR3 length: 14 amino acids.

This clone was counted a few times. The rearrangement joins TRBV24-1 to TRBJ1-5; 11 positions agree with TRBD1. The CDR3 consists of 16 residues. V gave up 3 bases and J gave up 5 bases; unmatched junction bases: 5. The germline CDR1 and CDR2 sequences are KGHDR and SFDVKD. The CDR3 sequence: CATSDPGQGDYQPQHF. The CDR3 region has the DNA TGTGCCACCAGTGATCCGGGACAGGGGGATTATCAGCCCCAGCATTTT.

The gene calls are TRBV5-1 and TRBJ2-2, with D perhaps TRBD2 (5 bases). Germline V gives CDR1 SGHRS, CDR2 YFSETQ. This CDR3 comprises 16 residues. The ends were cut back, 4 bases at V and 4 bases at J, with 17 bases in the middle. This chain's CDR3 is CASSELGGRGTGELFF. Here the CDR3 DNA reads TGCGCCAGCAGCGAGCTTGGCGGGCGAGGCACCGGGGAGCTGTTTTTT.

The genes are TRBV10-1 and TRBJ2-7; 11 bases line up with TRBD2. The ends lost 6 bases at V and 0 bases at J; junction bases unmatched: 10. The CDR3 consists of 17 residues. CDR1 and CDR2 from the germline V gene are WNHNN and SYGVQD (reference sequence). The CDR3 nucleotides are TGCGCCAGCAGAGGACTAGCGGGTCTTTATAGCTCCTACGAGCAGTACTTC. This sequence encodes CASRGLAGLYSSYEQYF.

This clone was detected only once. CDR3 region: CSPQGRYTGELFF. The DNA of the CDR3 is TGCAGCCCCCAGGGCAGATACACCGGGGAGCTGTTTTTT. V usage is TRBV29-1 and J usage is TRBJ2-2, with D perhaps matching TRBD1 (5 bases). In germline, CDR1 is SQVTM, CDR2 ANQGSEA. This CDR3 has 13 amino acids. V was shortened by 8 bases and J by 3 bases, with 13 bases between the two germline ends.

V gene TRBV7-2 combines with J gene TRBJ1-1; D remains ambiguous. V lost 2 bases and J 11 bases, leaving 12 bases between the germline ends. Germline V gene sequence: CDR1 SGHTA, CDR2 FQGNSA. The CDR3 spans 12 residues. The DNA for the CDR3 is TGTGCCAGCAGCTTAAGACCACCGGGGGCTTTCTTT. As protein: CASSLRPPGAFF.

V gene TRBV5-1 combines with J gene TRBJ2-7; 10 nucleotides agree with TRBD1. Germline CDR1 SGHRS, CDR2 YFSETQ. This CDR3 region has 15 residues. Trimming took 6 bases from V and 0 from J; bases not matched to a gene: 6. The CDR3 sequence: CASTGQGVSSYEQYF. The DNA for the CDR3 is TGCGCCAGCACCGGACAGGGGGTGAGCTCCTACGAGCAGTACTTC.